The 27 T cell receptor beta chains in this list originate from one sample, sequenced in a study of vaccination effects on CD4 cells after COVID-19. Sequencing was performed with immunoSEQ multiplex PCR; in TCRdb, only in-frame clones are kept and a portion is missing. The data hold 50,000 to 60,000 clones, with about 83% observed a single time. These TCRs' antigens remain unknown. At the end of 9 to 11 days of culture, CD4+ T cells were isolated. Sequenced here: CD4+ T cells from PBMCs cultured without peptide, sampled before COVID-19 vaccination. The source is a human donor who received a COVID-19 vaccine.

This clone was recorded a few times. The rearrangement joins TRBV3-1 (or the pseudogene TRBV3-2) to TRBJ1-4, with 9 bases that match TRBD1. CDR1 is LGHDT and CDR2 is YNNKEL in the germline V gene (reference sequence). This CDR3 has 16 amino acids. J was trimmed by 8 bases and V by 2 bases; bases with no gene match: 9. CDR3 DNA sequence: TGTGCCAGCAGCCAATTGTCTGGGACAGGGAACGAAAAACTGTTTTTT. Translation: CASSQLSGTGNEKLFF.

The chain joins TRBV6-6 to TRBJ1-3; D gene ambiguous. The CDR3 consists of 12 residues. Germline CDR1 reads MNHNY; CDR2 reads SVGAGI (reference sequence). V gave up 3 bases and J gave up 4 bases, with 4 bases separating them. DNA of the CDR3: TGTGCCAGCAGTTATAACGGAAACACCATATATTTT. Its protein product is CASSYNGNTIYF.

The V and J genes are TRBV24-1 and TRBJ1-2, with D possibly TRBD1 on 6 matching bases. There are 13 residues in the CDR3. Germline CDR1 is KGHDR and CDR2 is SFDVKD. Between the trimmed V and J ends, which lost 0 bases and 7 bases, there was a span of 8 bases. CDR3 amino acids: CATSDLGGLGYTF. CDR3 sequence (DNA): TGTGCCACCAGTGATTTGGGGGGCCTTGGCTACACCTTC.

This sequence joins TRBV5-4 and TRBJ1-1; D gene ambiguous. Per the germline V gene, CDR1 is SGHNT and CDR2 is YYREEE (reference sequence). The CDR3 spans 13 residues. Deletions cut 2 bases from V and 0 bases from J, with 5 bases between. This CDR3 reads CASSFRLNTEAFF. The DNA of the CDR3 is TGTGCCAGCAGCTTCCGGTTGAACACTGAAGCTTTCTTT.

This rearrangement joins TRBV19 to TRBJ1-1; D is possibly TRBD1 (6 bases). V was clipped by 7 bases and J by 0 bases, with 12 bases between them. Germline V gives CDR1 LNHDA, CDR2 SQIVND (reference sequence). CDR3 length: 14 amino acids. The CDR3 region has the DNA TGTGCCAGTATTTATAGGGGGATGAACACTGAAGCTTTCTTT. Its translation is CASIYRGMNTEAFF. The full variable domain, with the rest looked up from reference TRBV19 and TRBJ1-1, is DGGITQSPKYLFRKEGQNVTLSCEQNLNHDAMYWYRQDPGQGLRLIYYSQIVNDFQKGDIAEGYSVSREKKESFPLTVTSAQKNPTAFYLCASIYRGMNTEAFFGQGTRLTVV.

The chain is built from TRBV18 and TRBJ1-6; unclear D gene. Looked up from germline, CDR1 is KGHSH and CDR2 is LQKENI. The CDR3 is 15 amino acids. V lost 6 bases to trimming and J lost 5 bases, with 14 bases between them. The CDR3 nucleotides read TGTGCCAGCTCTCAGGCTAAGACGGATAATTCACCCCTCCACTTT. Residues: CASSQAKTDNSPLHF.

This rearrangement joins TRBV7-3 to TRBJ2-5; the D call may be TRBD1 or TRBD2 (5 bases each). Germline V gene lookup returns CDR1 SGHTA and CDR2 FQGTGA. V was clipped by 5 bases and J by 5 bases, with 15 bases between them. The CDR3 loop spans 14 amino acids. Here the CDR3 reads CASSLLGSGETQYF. The CDR3 DNA is TGTGCCAGCAGCCTACTAGGGTCAGGGGAGACCCAGTACTTC.

This chain links TRBV19 with TRBJ2-2; TRBD1 might be the D (5 bases). Trimming shortened V by 6 bases and J by 0 bases, and 14 bases separated the two germline ends. Germline V gives CDR1 LNHDA, CDR2 SQIVND (reference sequence). The CDR3 contains 16 residues. The CDR3 loop is CASSIDRSTNTGELFF. In DNA, the CDR3 is TGTGCCAGTAGCATCGACAGAAGTACGAACACCGGGGAGCTGTTTTTT.

This clone has a handful of counts. This chain links TRBV5-4 with TRBJ2-2, with 8 bases fitting TRBD1. The CDR3 runs 16 residues. The germline CDR1 and CDR2 sequences are SGHNT and YYREEE (reference sequence). V trimming: 2 bases; J trimming: 2 bases; junction bases outside the gene matches: 5. CDR3 nucleotides: TGTGCCAGCAGCTTAGGGACAGGCCTCAACACCGGGGAGCTGTTTTTT. Its protein product is CASSLGTGLNTGELFF. The entire variable domain, with the rest obtained from reference TRBV5-4 and TRBJ2-2, is as follows: ETGVTQSPTHLIKTRGQQVTLRCSSQSGHNTVSWYQQALGQGPQFIFQYYREEENGRGNFPPRFSGLQFPNYSSELNVNALELDDSALYLCASSLGTGLNTGELFFGEGSRLTVL.

The chain couples TRBV6-5 to TRBJ2-2; 7 bases line up with TRBD2. CDR3 length equals 15 residues. Losses at the gene ends were 6 bases for V and 1 base for J; bases not matched to a gene: 5. Germline V CDR1 and CDR2: MNHEY, SVGAGI. The CDR3 protein is CASSQWGGNTGELFF. The CDR3 DNA reads TGTGCCAGCAGCCAGTGGGGGGGGAACACCGGGGAGCTGTTTTTT.

The chain is built from TRBV6-6 and TRBJ2-3; the match to TRBD1 covers 7 bases. Unmatched junction bases numbered 5, after V lost 7 bases and J lost 4 bases. The CDR3 is 13 amino acids. Germline V lookup: CDR1 MNHNY, CDR2 SVGAGI (reference sequence). The CDR3 nucleotides are TGTGCCAGCATCCCCACAGGGGCAGATACGCAGTATTTT. It translates to CASIPTGADTQYF.

V gene TRBV12-5 combines with J gene TRBJ2-3; D might be TRBD2 (6 bases). Germline CDR1 is LGHNT and CDR2 is FRNRAP. This CDR3 has 16 amino acids. The V and J ends lost 1 base and 0 bases respectively, with 11 bases between them. Written as DNA, the CDR3 is TGTGCTAGTGGTTTGGGTGGCGCGGGGAGCACAGATACGCAGTATTTT. It specifies CASGLGGAGSTDTQYF.

The V call is TRBV6-2 or TRBV6-3, the J call TRBJ2-3, with D maybe TRBD2 (5 bases). CDR1 is MNHEY and CDR2 is SVGEGT in the germline V gene. The CDR3 sequence is 14 residues long. Trimming pared 4 bases from V and 8 bases from J, leaving 16 bases between. Here the CDR3 reads CASSFTTFEGTQYF. The DNA of the CDR3 is TGTGCCAGCAGTTTTACTACGTTTGAGGGTACGCAGTATTTT.

The table lists this clone with a few counts. This chain links TRBV14 with TRBJ2-1; D is undetermined. V lost 5 bases, J lost 6 bases, and 14 bases lay in between. Germline loops: CDR1 SGHDN, CDR2 FVKESK. CDR3 length equals 14 residues. The CDR3 protein is CASSSSWVSNEQFF. The CDR3 nucleotides read TGTGCCAGCAGCTCTTCTTGGGTTAGCAATGAGCAGTTCTTC.

The chain carries TRBV5-1 and TRBJ2-2, with D unclear. Trimming pared 3 bases from V and 5 bases from J, leaving 14 bases between. Looked up from germline, CDR1 is SGHRS and CDR2 is YFSETQ. CDR3 length: 15 residues. CDR3 region: CASSSRSQPTGELFF. The CDR3 DNA follows: TGCGCCAGCAGCTCGCGTAGCCAACCAACCGGGGAGCTGTTTTTT.

The V and J genes are TRBV3-1 (or the pseudogene TRBV3-2) and TRBJ2-2; tentatively, D is TRBD2 (6 bases). The CDR3 is made up of 17 amino acids. V was shortened by 2 bases and J by 1 base, with 14 bases between the two germline ends. The germline V gene has CDR1 LGHDT and CDR2 YNNKEL (reference sequence). In nucleotides, the CDR3 is TGTGCCAGCAGCCAAAGTTCGGCGGGGCTGAACACCGGGGAGCTGTTTTTT. It codes for CASSQSSAGLNTGELFF.

This chain uses TRBV9 with TRBJ2-1; 10 bases map to TRBD2. V was pared by 0 bases and J by 4 bases, with 4 bases of the junction left unmatched. Germline CDR1 is SGDLS and CDR2 is YYNGEE. The CDR3 spans 16 residues. CDR3: CASSVASGGGYNEQFF. The CDR3 DNA sequence: TGTGCCAGCAGCGTAGCAAGCGGGGGGGGATACAATGAGCAGTTCTTC. The full variable domain, with the rest looked up from reference TRBV9 and TRBJ2-1, is DSGVTQTPKHLITATGQRVTLRCSPRSGDLSVYWYQQSLDQGLQFLIQYYNGEERAKGNILERFSAQQFPDLHSELNLSSLELGDSALYFCASSVASGGGYNEQFFGPGTRLTVL.

The V call is TRBV18, the J call TRBJ1-2; 7 bases agree with TRBD1. J was trimmed by 8 bases and V by 0 bases; bases with no gene match: 9. CDR3 size: 15 residues. Germline V gene sequence: CDR1 KGHSH, CDR2 LQKENI. Here the CDR3 DNA reads TGTGCCAGCTCACCACCCCTAACAGGGGTTGGCGGCTACACCTTC. It translates to CASSPPLTGVGGYTF.

The V gene is TRBV3-1 (or the pseudogene TRBV3-2), the J gene TRBJ2-1; 9 bases line up with TRBD2. The V and J ends lost 1 base and 0 bases, in that order; junction bases with no gene match: 10. Germline loops: CDR1 LGHDT, CDR2 YNNKEL (reference sequence). CDR3 length equals 19 residues. The CDR3 loop is CASSQVRWSGGTSYNEQFF. As DNA, the CDR3 is TGTGCCAGCAGCCAAGTCCGTTGGAGCGGGGGGACCTCCTACAATGAGCAGTTCTTC.

The chain carries TRBV10-3 and TRBJ2-1; TRBD1 is a possible D gene (6 bases). V lost 0 bases and J 0 bases, leaving 9 bases between the germline ends. CDR3 length equals 16 residues. The germline CDR1 and CDR2 sequences are ENHRY and SYGVKD. The CDR3 DNA is TGTGCCATCAGTGAGTCCACAGGGAGCTCCTACAATGAGCAGTTCTTC. This encodes CAISESTGSSYNEQFF.

This chain connects TRBV4-2 to TRBJ2-2, with D unclear. V was trimmed by 4 bases and J by 7 bases, leaving 10 bases between them. This CDR3 comprises 13 residues. From germline, CDR1 is LGHNA and CDR2 YNFKEQ. The CDR3 loop reads CASSRQVGGELFF. The CDR3 DNA reads as TGTGCCAGCAGCCGCCAGGTTGGCGGGGAGCTGTTTTTT.

The chain is built from TRBV2 and TRBJ1-1; TRBD1 matches at 9 bases. CDR3 size: 15 residues. V gave up 5 bases and J gave up 3 bases; unmatched junction bases: 7. CDR1 SNHLY and CDR2 FYNNEI come from the germline V gene. The CDR3 sequence is CASSLFRDRDTEAFF. The CDR3 bases are TGTGCCAGCAGTCTATTCCGGGACAGGGACACTGAAGCTTTCTTT. Combining the CDR3 with reference TRBV2 and TRBJ1-1 gives the whole variable domain EPEVTQTPSHQVTQMGQEVILRCVPISNHLYFYWYRQILGQKVEFLVSFYNNEISEKSEIFDDQFSVERPDGSNFTLKIRSTKLEDSAMYFCASSLFRDRDTEAFFGQGTRLTVV.

This clone was counted only a few times. The CDR3 reads CASSVSHQPQHF. Written as DNA, the CDR3 is TGTGCCAGCAGCGTGTCCCATCAGCCCCAGCATTTT. This rearrangement joins TRBV9 to TRBJ1-5; D call uncertain. V was pared by 2 bases and J by 5 bases, with 5 bases between. Germline lookup yields CDR1 SGDLS and CDR2 YYNGEE. The CDR3 has 12 amino acids.

The chain links TRBV7-3 to TRBJ2-1, with D hard to call. The CDR3 loop spans 15 amino acids. V lost 4 bases to trimming and J lost 3 bases, with 13 bases between them. CDR1 is SGHTA and CDR2 is FQGTGA in the germline V gene. The CDR3 nucleotides are TGTGCCAGCAGCTCAGGACCGATACTCTACAATGAGCAGTTCTTC. Its protein product is CASSSGPILYNEQFF.

The gene calls are TRBV7-4 and TRBJ2-7; D unclear. The CDR3 sequence is 13 residues long. Looked up from germline, CDR1 is SGHVT and CDR2 is SQSDAQ. V was cut by 2 bases and J by 3 bases, with 8 bases left in between. DNA for the CDR3: TGTGCCAGCAGCTTAAGTCCTGACTACGAGCAGTACGTC. It yields the protein CASSLSPDYEQYV.

This chain joins TRBV5-4 and TRBJ2-3; TRBD2 agrees at 10 bases. The CDR3 runs 19 residues. CDR1 is SGHNT and CDR2 is YYREEE in the germline V gene (reference sequence). Trimming took 1 base from V and 4 from J; bases not matched to a gene: 15. Written as DNA, the CDR3 is TGTGCCAGCAGCTTGTTCTGGCGGTCGCTAGCGGGGGCCGCAGATACGCAGTATTTT. Its protein product is CASSLFWRSLAGAADTQYF. The full variable domain, its missing parts supplied by reference TRBV5-4 and TRBJ2-3, is ETGVTQSPTHLIKTRGQQVTLRCSSQSGHNTVSWYQQALGQGPQFIFQYYREEENGRGNFPPRFSGLQFPNYSSELNVNALELDDSALYLCASSLFWRSLAGAADTQYFGPGTRLTVL.

The table lists this clone with a few counts. The chain couples TRBV6-2 or TRBV6-3 to TRBJ1-5, with 8 bases that match TRBD1. The CDR3 extends over 14 amino acids. After removal of 2 bases from V and 11 bases from J, the junction contained 8 bases not matched to a gene. The germline V gene encodes CDR1 MNHEY and CDR2 SVGEGT. CDR3 sequence: CASSYGTGVGSQHF. The CDR3 DNA is TGTGCCAGCAGTTACGGGACAGGTGTAGGGTCCCAGCATTTT.